The 17 T cell receptor beta chains below come from one sample, sequenced in a study of T cell changes during pregnancy in multiple sclerosis. Only in-frame clones appear in the TCRdb table, and some are missing; sequencing was by immunoSEQ multiplex PCR. The table shows 90,000 to 120,000 clones, with around nine tenths occurring only once. Material: peripheral blood, obtained in the second trimester of pregnancy. The origin of the receptors is a female donor with multiple sclerosis, enrolled in a pregnancy study.

The chain joins TRBV7-9 to TRBJ2-6; D is ambiguous. The germline V and J ends were trimmed by 0 bases and 0 bases, with 9 bases remaining between them. Germline V gene data show CDR1 as SEHNR and CDR2 as FQNEAQ (reference sequence). The CDR3 covers 17 residues. In DNA, the CDR3 is TGTGCCAGCAGCTTAGCATGGTCGGGCTCTGGGGCCAACGTCCTGACTTTC. Protein: CASSLAWSGSGANVLTF.

The J gene is TRBJ1-1, the V gene TRBV29-1; perhaps TRBD1 as D (5 bases). The CDR3 sequence is 15 residues long. V dropped 1 base and J dropped 1 base, with 13 bases sitting between them. Germline V CDR1 and CDR2: SQVTM, ANQGSEA. The CDR3 DNA sequence: TGCAGCGTTGAAGGACAGCGGGGCAAGAACACTGAAGCTTTCTTT. Encoded protein: CSVEGQRGKNTEAFF.

The chain couples TRBV18 to TRBJ2-5, with 8 positions matching TRBD1. Germline V gene data show CDR1 as KGHSH and CDR2 as LQKENI. J lost 3 bases, V lost 3 bases, and 3 bases had no gene match. The CDR3 is 14 amino acids. The CDR3 here is CASSPNRGKETQYF. The CDR3 region has the DNA TGTGCCAGCTCACCTAACAGGGGGAAAGAGACCCAGTACTTC.

This clone was seen only once. V and J are TRBV29-1 and TRBJ1-3, with 8 positions matching TRBD1. Germline-derived CDR1 and CDR2 are SQVTM and ANQGSEA. This CDR3 spans 13 amino acids. The CDR3 is CSGQGYSGNTIYF. As DNA, the CDR3 is TGCAGTGGACAGGGATACTCTGGAAACACCATATATTTT.

In this sample, this clone turned up once. V usage is TRBV6-5 and J usage is TRBJ2-3, with 7 bases identical to TRBD2. J gave up 0 bases and V 6 bases, and 6 bases lay outside the gene matches. Per the germline V gene, CDR1 is MNHEY and CDR2 is SVGAGI. The CDR3 is made up of 15 amino acids. This CDR3 is CASRRGGPSTDTQYF. The CDR3 nucleotides are TGTGCCAGCAGACGCGGGGGACCAAGCACAGATACGCAGTATTTT.

V and J are TRBV18 and TRBJ1-4; 8 bases are a match to TRBD1. From germline, CDR1 is KGHSH and CDR2 LQKENI. The CDR3 has 15 amino acids. Losses at the gene ends were 6 bases for V and 5 bases for J; bases not matched to a gene: 8. In nucleotides, the CDR3 is TGTGCCAGCTCGGAGGACAGGGCACTGAATGAAAAACTGTTTTTT. Its protein is CASSEDRALNEKLFF.

The gene calls are TRBV2 and TRBJ1-2; maybe TRBD1 (6 bases). The V gene lost 5 bases and the J gene lost 4 bases, with 20 bases spanning the gap. The CDR3 loop spans 16 amino acids. Germline CDR1 SNHLY, CDR2 FYNNEI. The CDR3 is CASSQMGGAGAYGYTF. In DNA, the CDR3 is TGTGCCAGCAGTCAGATGGGTGGGGCAGGGGCCTATGGCTACACCTTC.

The chain uses TRBV7-9 and TRBJ2-7; possible D gene TRBD2, 5 bases. Looked up from germline, CDR1 is SEHNR and CDR2 is FQNEAQ (reference sequence). V was trimmed by 1 base and J by 2 bases, leaving 12 bases between them. The CDR3 totals 15 residues. CDR3 sequence reads: CASSLVLDGAYEQYF. CDR3 sequence (DNA): TGTGCCAGCAGCTTAGTACTGGACGGGGCCTACGAGCAGTACTTC.

This clone appeared a single time. The chain is built from TRBV6-5 and TRBJ2-7; TRBD2 agrees at 9 bases. V was pared by 4 bases and J by 3 bases, with 10 bases of the junction left unmatched. The CDR3 has 16 residues. Germline loops: CDR1 MNHEY, CDR2 SVGAGI. CDR3 in DNA: TGTGCCAGCAGTTCCCAACCGGGACTAGCCCACTACGAGCAGTACTTC. Amino acid sequence: CASSSQPGLAHYEQYF.

This chain uses TRBV7-9 with TRBJ2-1; 9 positions match TRBD2. The germline V gene encodes CDR1 SEHNR and CDR2 FQNEAQ (reference sequence). This CDR3 is 14 amino acids long. V trimming: 5 bases; J trimming: 9 bases; junction bases outside the gene matches: 8. The CDR3 DNA is TGTGCCAGCAGCCTCCGACTAGCGGCTTCTGAGCAGTTCTTC. Its protein is CASSLRLAASEQFF. Full variable domain (missing parts from reference TRBV7-9 and TRBJ2-1): DTGVSQNPRHKITKRGQNVTFRCDPISEHNRLYWYRQTLGQGPEFLTYFQNEAQLEKSRLLSDRFSAERPKGSFSTLEIQRTEQGDSAMYLCASSLRLAASEQFFGPGTRLTVL.

V is TRBV25-1 and J is TRBJ2-5; TRBD1 agrees at 8 bases. TRBJ2-7 explains the end of the DNA better; the J call may be wrong. The CDR3 loop spans 13 amino acids. The germline gives CDR1 MGHDK, CDR2 SYGVNS. Here the CDR3 reads CASRTDRVGEQYF. CDR3 sequence (DNA): TGTGCCAGCAGGACGGACAGGGTCGGCGAGCAGTACTTC.

The chain uses TRBV5-4 and TRBJ2-1, with TRBD2 identical over 7 bases. The V gene end was trimmed by 5 bases and the J gene end by 7 bases; junction bases not matched to a gene: 15. The CDR3 has 16 amino acids. The germline V gene encodes CDR1 SGHNT and CDR2 YYREEE (reference sequence). The CDR3 DNA is TGTGCCAGCAGGTCCCTCACATCGTGGGGAGGGAATGAGCAGTTCTTC. Its translation is CASRSLTSWGGNEQFF.

This clone was detected only a few times. V gene TRBV19 combines with J gene TRBJ1-2, with a possible D match to TRBD1 (6 bases). The CDR3 spans 14 residues. V was clipped by 3 bases and J by 2 bases, with 10 bases between them. Germline V gene data show CDR1 as LNHDA and CDR2 as SQIVND (reference sequence). The CDR3 bases are TGTGCCAGTAGTATTGCAGGGGCAAACTATGGCTACACCTTC. This translates into CASSIAGANYGYTF.

V and J are TRBV25-1 and TRBJ1-2; 7 bases align to TRBD1. CDR1 MGHDK and CDR2 SYGVNS come from the germline V gene. Trimming cost V 6 bases and J 4 bases; bases outside gene matches: 11. This CDR3 comprises 15 residues. CDR3 nucleotide sequence: TGTGCCAGCAGGGGGGACACAGGGGTGTCCTATGGCTACACCTTC. Translated, it gives CASRGDTGVSYGYTF.

The chain combines TRBV13 with TRBJ2-1; the match to TRBD2 covers 11 bases. V dropped 0 bases and J dropped 3; count of bases not matched to a gene: 1. Germline CDR1 is PRHDT and CDR2 is FYEKMQ (reference sequence). The CDR3 totals 16 residues. CDR3 bases: TGTGCCAGCAGCTTAGGACTAGCGGGAGTCTACAATGAGCAGTTCTTC. This translates into CASSLGLAGVYNEQFF.

The chain links TRBV6-1 to TRBJ1-4; 7 nucleotides agree with TRBD1. This CDR3 comprises 15 residues. V was pared by 3 bases and J by 4 bases, with 5 bases of the junction left unmatched. Germline CDR1 MNHNS, CDR2 SASEGT. CDR3 protein: CASSESGTDNEKLFF. In DNA, the CDR3 is TGTGCCAGCAGTGAGTCTGGGACAGATAATGAAAAACTGTTTTTT.

This sequence joins TRBV5-1 and TRBJ1-1; 7 bases map to TRBD1. CDR1 is SGHRS, CDR2 YFSETQ, per germline. This CDR3 comprises 14 residues. J gave up 2 bases and V 3 bases, and 4 bases lay outside the gene matches. CDR3 residues: CASSSGTANTEAFF. For the CDR3, the DNA is TGCGCCAGCAGCTCCGGGACAGCAAACACTGAAGCTTTCTTT.